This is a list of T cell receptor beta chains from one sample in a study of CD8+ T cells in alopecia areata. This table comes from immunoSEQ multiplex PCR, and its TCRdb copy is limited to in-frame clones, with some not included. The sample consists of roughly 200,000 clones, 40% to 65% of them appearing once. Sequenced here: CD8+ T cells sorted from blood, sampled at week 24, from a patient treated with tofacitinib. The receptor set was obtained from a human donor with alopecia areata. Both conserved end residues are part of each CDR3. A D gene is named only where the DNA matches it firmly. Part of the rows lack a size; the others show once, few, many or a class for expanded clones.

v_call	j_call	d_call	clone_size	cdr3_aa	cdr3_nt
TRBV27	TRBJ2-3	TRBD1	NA	CASSTGVNTQYF	TGTGCCAGCAGCACAGGGGTAAATACGCAGTATTTT
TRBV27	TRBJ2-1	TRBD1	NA	CASSLVGQGGNEQFF	TGTGCCAGCAGTTTAGTGGGACAGGGGGGGAATGAGCAGTTCTTC
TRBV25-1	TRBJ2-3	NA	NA	CASSELGSTDTQYF	TGTGCCAGCAGTGAATTGGGGAGCACAGATACGCAGTATTTT
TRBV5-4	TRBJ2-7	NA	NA	CASSSAAESGHLTYEQYF	TGTGCCAGCAGCTCGGCGGCCGAGTCGGGACACCTCACCTACGAGCAGTACTTC
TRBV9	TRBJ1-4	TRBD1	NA	CASSGGTVGEKLFF	TGTGCCAGCTCTGGGGGGACAGTCGGTGAAAAACTGTTTTTT
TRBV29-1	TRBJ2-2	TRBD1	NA	CSVEGQGAAGELFF	TGCAGCGTTGAAGGGCAGGGGGCAGCCGGGGAGCTGTTTTTT
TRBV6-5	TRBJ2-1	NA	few	CARRPRYNEQFF	TGTGCCAGACGCCCCCGGTACAATGAGCAGTTCTTC
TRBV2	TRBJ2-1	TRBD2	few	CASSETGGPDEQFF	TGTGCCAGCAGTGAAACGGGGGGGCCGGACGAGCAGTTCTTC
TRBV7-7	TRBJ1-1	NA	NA	CASSLEVRGRSANTEAFF	TGTGCCAGCAGCTTAGAGGTGCGGGGGAGAAGTGCGAACACTGAAGCTTTCTTT
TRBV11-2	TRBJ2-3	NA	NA	CASSFRDADTQYF	TGTGCCAGCAGCTTCAGGGATGCAGATACGCAGTATTTT
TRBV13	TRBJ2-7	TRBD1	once	CASSHRTGGRNEQYF	TGTGCCAGCAGCCACAGGACAGGGGGCAGGAACGAGCAGTACTTC
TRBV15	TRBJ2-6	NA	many	CATSRGELSGANVLTF	TGTGCCACCAGCAGAGGGGAGTTGTCTGGGGCCAACGTCCTGACTTTC
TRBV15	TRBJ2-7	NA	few	CATSRDRGDPHEQYF	TGTGCCACCAGCAGAGATCGCGGGGACCCCCACGAGCAGTACTTC
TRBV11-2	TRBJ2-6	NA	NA	CASSIGGTGANVLTF	TGTGCCAGCAGTATCGGAGGGACCGGGGCCAACGTCCTGACTTTC
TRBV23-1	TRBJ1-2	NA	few	CARMHYGYTF	TGCGCCAGGATGCACTATGGCTACACCTTC
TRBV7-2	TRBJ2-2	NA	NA	CASSVGTGGTGELFF	TGTGCCAGCAGCGTGGGCACAGGTGGAACCGGGGAGCTGTTTTTT
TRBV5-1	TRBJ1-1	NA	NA	CASSPGAVKYTEAFF	TGCGCCAGCAGCCCCGGGGCAGTTAAGTACACTGAAGCTTTCTTT
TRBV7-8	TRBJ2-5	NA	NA	CASSLLQGQETQYF	TGTGCCAGCAGTCTACTACAGGGCCAAGAGACCCAGTACTTC
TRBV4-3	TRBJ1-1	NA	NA	CASSQDFEGLGTEAFF	TGCGCCAGCAGCCAAGATTTTGAGGGGTTGGGCACTGAAGCTTTCTTT
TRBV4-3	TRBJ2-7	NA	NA	CASSQDGRSSYEQYF	TGCGCCAGCAGCCAAGATGGAAGGAGCTCCTACGAGCAGTACTTC
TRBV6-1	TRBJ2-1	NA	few	CASELWSNEQFF	TGTGCCAGCGAACTATGGAGCAATGAGCAGTTCTTC
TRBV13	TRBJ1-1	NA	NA	CASSYMERDEAFF	TGTGCCAGCAGTTACATGGAGCGGGATGAAGCTTTCTTT
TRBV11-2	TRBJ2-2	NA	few	CASSLAAGTGELFF	TGTGCCAGCAGCTTAGCCGCAGGGACCGGGGAGCTGTTTTTT
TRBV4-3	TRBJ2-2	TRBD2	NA	CASSQDRGLAIYTGELFF	TGCGCCAGCAGCCAAGATCGGGGACTAGCGATATATACCGGGGAGCTGTTTTTT
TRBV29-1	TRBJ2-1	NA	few	CSVEFGGNEQFF	TGCAGCGTTGAATTTGGGGGTAATGAGCAGTTCTTC
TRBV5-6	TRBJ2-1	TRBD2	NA	CASSSASGGALDEQFF	TGTGCCAGCAGCTCCGCTAGCGGGGGGGCCTTAGATGAGCAGTTCTTC
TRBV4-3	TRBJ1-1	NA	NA	CASSQDPTSDTEAFF	TGCGCCAGCAGCCAAGACCCCACCAGCGACACTGAAGCTTTCTTT
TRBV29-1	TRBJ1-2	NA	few	CSADRRGNYGYTF	TGCAGCGCTGACAGGCGCGGTAACTATGGCTACACCTTC
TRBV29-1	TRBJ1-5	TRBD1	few	CSVETGDSNQPQHF	TGCAGCGTTGAGACAGGGGATAGCAATCAGCCCCAGCATTTT
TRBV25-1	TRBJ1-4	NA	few	CASSEGGATNEKLFF	TGTGCCAGCAGCGAGGGAGGGGCAACTAATGAAAAACTGTTTTTT
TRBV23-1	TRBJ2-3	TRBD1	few	CASQDRVTDTQYF	TGCGCCAGCCAGGACAGGGTCACAGATACGCAGTATTTT
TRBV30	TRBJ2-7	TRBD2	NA	CAGATSGGTYEQYF	TGTGCCGGCGCAACTAGCGGGGGGACCTACGAGCAGTACTTC
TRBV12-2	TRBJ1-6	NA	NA	CASRQFDSGQESPLHF	TGTGCAAGTCGCCAATTCGATTCGGGACAGGAGTCACCCCTCCACTTT
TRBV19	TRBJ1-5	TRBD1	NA	CASIDRGFNQPQHF	TGTGCCAGTATTGACAGGGGGTTCAATCAGCCCCAGCATTTT
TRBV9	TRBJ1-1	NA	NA	CASSVGHPMNTEAFF	TGTGCCAGCAGCGTAGGACACCCGATGAACACTGAAGCTTTCTTT
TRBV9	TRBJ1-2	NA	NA	CASSLLNRDINYGYTF	TGTGCCAGCAGCCTCCTGAACCGGGACATTAACTATGGCTACACCTTC
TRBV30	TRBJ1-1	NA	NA	CAWSWGGSTEAFF	TGTGCCTGGAGTTGGGGGGGCTCCACTGAAGCTTTCTTT
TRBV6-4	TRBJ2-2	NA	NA	CASSDSVGTGELFF	TGTGCCAGCAGTGACTCGGTTGGGACCGGGGAGCTGTTTTTT
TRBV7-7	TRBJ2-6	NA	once	CASSLGRAGANVLTF	TGTGCCAGCAGCTTAGGCAGGGCCGGGGCCAACGTCCTGACTTTC
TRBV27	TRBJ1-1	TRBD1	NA	CASSIGQGVEAFF	TGTGCCAGCAGTATAGGACAGGGTGTTGAAGCTTTCTTT
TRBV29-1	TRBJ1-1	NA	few	CSAGLEAFF	TGCAGCGCGGGTCTTGAAGCTTTCTTT
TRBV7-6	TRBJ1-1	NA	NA	CASSLDDTEAFF	TGTGCCAGCAGCTTGGATGACACTGAAGCTTTCTTT
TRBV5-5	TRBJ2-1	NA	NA	CASSPGLNNEQFF	TGCGCCAGCAGCCCGGGCCTTAACAATGAGCAGTTCTTC
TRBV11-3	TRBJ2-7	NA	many	CASSLGGSWDEQYF	TGTGCCAGCAGCTTAGGAGGGTCGTGGGACGAGCAGTACTTC
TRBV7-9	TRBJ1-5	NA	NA	CASSAPGREDQPQHF	TGTGCCAGCAGCGCGCCGGGACGGGAGGATCAGCCCCAGCATTTT
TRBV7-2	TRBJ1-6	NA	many	CASSLGGARKNSPLHF	TGTGCCAGCAGCTTAGGGGGGGCCCGGAAGAATTCACCCCTCCACTTT